One sample yielded the 25 T cell receptor beta chains listed below, sequenced in a study of T cell changes during pregnancy in multiple sclerosis. Here immunoSEQ multiplex PCR was the method, and the copy in TCRdb shows in-frame clones only, minus some. This table has 50,000 to 70,000 clones, roughly 90% appearing once. This specimen consisted of CD8+ T cells from peripheral blood mononuclear cells, obtained before pregnancy. These receptors came from a female donor with multiple sclerosis, enrolled in a pregnancy study.

This clone was detected only once. The rearrangement links TRBV7-8 to TRBJ2-3, with 9 nucleotides matching TRBD2. V dropped 5 bases and J dropped 7; count of bases not matched to a gene: 28. Germline V gene lookup returns CDR1 SGHVS and CDR2 FQNEAQ. This CDR3 has 21 residues. The CDR3 is CASSENYSVRRTSDTRYTQYF. The CDR3, as DNA: TGTGCCAGCAGCGAAAACTACTCAGTTAGGAGGACTAGCGACACCAGGTATACGCAGTATTTT.

The chain couples TRBV14 to TRBJ1-3; D remains ambiguous. Between the trimmed V and J ends, which lost 3 bases and 2 bases, there was a span of 17 bases. Germline CDR1 and CDR2: SGHDN and FVKESK. The CDR3 extends over 17 amino acids. CDR3 residues: CASSQERLVGTGNTIYF. The CDR3 DNA is TGTGCCAGCAGCCAGGAACGCCTGGTGGGCACTGGAAACACCATATATTTT.

The gene calls are TRBV6-1 and TRBJ1-5; TRBD1 matches 7 bases. CDR3 length: 14 residues. Germline V gene lookup returns CDR1 MNHNS and CDR2 SASEGT. The trim removed 8 bases at V and 5 bases at J, leaving 9 bases unmatched. The CDR3 region has the DNA TGTGCCAGCGGAGTCCAGGGGGGCTATCAGCCCCAGCATTTT. Translating it yields CASGVQGGYQPQHF.

The V call is TRBV5-6, the J call TRBJ1-1, with D hard to call. CDR3 length: 13 amino acids. V was shortened by 1 base and J by 6 bases, with 10 bases between the two germline ends. Germline lookup yields CDR1 SGHDT and CDR2 YYEEEE. The CDR3 loop reads CASSLLARAEAFF. DNA of the CDR3: TGTGCCAGCAGCTTGTTGGCGCGGGCTGAAGCTTTCTTT.

V gene TRBV9 combines with J gene TRBJ2-5, with a possible D match to TRBD2 (7 bases). CDR1 SGDLS and CDR2 YYNGEE come from the germline V gene. The V end was cut by 7 bases, the J end by 4 bases, with 17 bases between. The CDR3 is 14 residues long. CDR3 bases: TGTGCCAGCGCCATGGGGGGGGGCTCAGAGACCCAGTACTTC. It encodes CASAMGGGSETQYF.

CDR3 amino acids: CASSWGQGKNIQYF. The CDR3 DNA sequence: TGTGCCAGCAGCTGGGGACAGGGGAAAAACATTCAGTACTTC. The gene calls are TRBV5-6 and TRBJ2-4, with 10 bases matching TRBD1. V trimming: 3 bases; J trimming: 4 bases; junction bases outside the gene matches: 1. The CDR3 contains 14 residues. CDR1 and CDR2 (germline): SGHDT, YYEEEE.

The chain couples TRBV6-6 to TRBJ1-4; D possibly corresponds to TRBD1 (5 bases). CDR1 and CDR2 from the germline V gene are MNHNY and SVGAGI (reference sequence). The CDR3 runs to 16 residues. V lost 7 bases to trimming and J lost 4 bases, with 19 bases between them. CDR3 nucleotides: TGTGCCAGCACACTATCACCGGGACTGATTAATGAAAAACTGTTTTTT. It yields the protein CASTLSPGLINEKLFF.

The count of this clone is one. The chain carries TRBV30 and TRBJ2-1, with unresolved D. Deletions cut 1 base from V and 9 bases from J, with 7 bases between. The CDR3 sequence is 11 residues long. Germline CDR1 is GTSNPN and CDR2 is SVGIG (reference sequence). Here the CDR3 reads CAWSARFEQFF. The CDR3 DNA follows: TGTGCCTGGAGTGCTCGGTTTGAGCAGTTCTTC.

The sample holds a few counts of this clone. The chain couples TRBV11-3 to TRBJ1-1; 7 bases align to TRBD1. J lost 8 bases, V lost 3 bases, and 3 bases had no gene match. This CDR3 is built from 12 residues. The V gene's germline CDR1 is SGHNT and CDR2 YENEEA. Written as DNA, the CDR3 is TGTGCCAGCAGCTTCGCGACAGGGGAAGCTTTCTTT. This encodes CASSFATGEAFF.

V is TRBV2 and J is TRBJ2-3, with TRBD2 matching over 7 bases. The CDR3 totals 15 residues. Trimming removed 4 bases from V and 5 bases from J; junction bases left unmatched: 9. CDR1 is SNHLY, CDR2 FYNNEI, per germline. The CDR3 sequence is CASSATSSVRDTQYF. The DNA for the CDR3 is TGTGCCAGCAGTGCGACTAGCAGTGTTAGAGATACGCAGTATTTT.

V is TRBV13 and J is TRBJ1-1; D might be TRBD1 (5 bases). CDR3 length equals 12 residues. V was shortened by 6 bases and J by 8 bases, with 13 bases between the two germline ends. Per germline, CDR1 PRHDT and CDR2 FYEKMQ (reference sequence). CDR3 bases: TGTGCCAGCAGTTCGGGGGGACGGGAAGCTTTCTTT. Its translation is CASSSGGREAFF.

The V call is TRBV4-1, the J call TRBJ2-7; 11 nucleotides match TRBD2. The CDR3 extends over 15 amino acids. Germline CDR1 MGHRA, CDR2 YSYEKL. The V and J ends lost 4 bases and 4 bases, in that order; junction bases with no gene match: 6. The CDR3 nucleotides read TGCGCCAGCAGCCCACTAGCGGGGGCCCCTTACGAGCAGTACTTC. Amino acid sequence: CASSPLAGAPYEQYF.

The chain uses TRBV6-1 and TRBJ1-4; D call uncertain. The V and J ends lost 8 bases and 5 bases respectively, with 3 bases between them. Germline-derived CDR1 and CDR2 are MNHNS and SASEGT. The CDR3 loop spans 10 amino acids. The CDR3 nucleotides read TGTGCCAGCGCGAATGAAAAACTGTTTTTT. The encoded protein is CASANEKLFF.

Concerning this clone: Other DNA sequences within the sample encode an identical CDR3. V is TRBV7-6 and J is TRBJ1-3; perhaps TRBD1 as D (6 bases). The CDR3 runs to 13 residues. Per the germline V gene, CDR1 is SGHVS and CDR2 is FNYEAQ. V was shortened by 5 bases and J by 4 bases, with 9 bases between the two germline ends. As DNA, the CDR3 is TGTGCCAGCAGCCCAGGGGAGGGAAACACCATATATTTT. This sequence encodes CASSPGEGNTIYF.

V is TRBV9 and J is TRBJ1-2; no firm D call. V lost 4 bases to trimming and J lost 11 bases, with 15 bases between them. Germline V gene lookup returns CDR1 SGDLS and CDR2 YYNGEE. The CDR3 contains 12 residues. Written as DNA, the CDR3 is TGTGCCAGCAGCTCAGGCGAGGGAGGGTACACCTTC. It yields the protein CASSSGEGGYTF.

The V gene is TRBV7-2, the J gene TRBJ2-1; no reliable D call. Germline assignment: CDR1 SGHTA and CDR2 FQGNSA. CDR3 length equals 14 residues. Trimming pared 2 bases from V and 0 bases from J, leaving 5 bases between. CDR3 bases: TGTGCCAGCAGCTTAATGAGCTCCTACAATGAGCAGTTCTTC. Its translation is CASSLMSSYNEQFF.

Regarding this clone: Within the sample, other DNA sequences also encode this same CDR3. This chain uses TRBV7-3 with TRBJ2-2, with a possible D match to TRBD1 (6 bases). The ends were cut back, 5 bases at V and 5 bases at J, with 9 bases in the middle. Germline CDR1 reads SGHTA; CDR2 reads FQGTGA. This CDR3 comprises 13 residues. This CDR3 reads CASSPTGTGELFF. CDR3 in DNA: TGTGCCAGCAGCCCGACAGGTACCGGGGAGCTGTTTTTT.

Only a few counts were recorded for this clone. The chain is built from TRBV27 and TRBJ2-7; tentatively, D is TRBD2 (5 bases). Looked up from germline, CDR1 is MNHEY and CDR2 is SMNVEV (reference sequence). V lost 0 bases and J 2 bases, leaving 11 bases between the germline ends. The CDR3 runs 15 residues. DNA for the CDR3: TGTGCCAGCAGTTTATCGGACTCCTTTCCCTACGAGCAGTACTTC. It yields the protein CASSLSDSFPYEQYF.

CDR3 sequence reads: CASSHAAGGPYEQYF. For the CDR3, the DNA is TGCGCCAGCAGCCACGCAGCGGGGGGGCCGTACGAGCAGTACTTC. V gene TRBV4-1 combines with J gene TRBJ2-7; 10 bases are a match to TRBD2. After removal of 3 bases from V and 4 bases from J, the junction contained 6 bases not matched to a gene. Germline V gene data show CDR1 as MGHRA and CDR2 as YSYEKL. This CDR3 spans 15 amino acids.

The chain is built from TRBV7-8 and TRBJ1-2; weak D call: TRBD1 (6 bases). V lost 1 base, J lost 1 base, and 7 bases lay in between. Germline CDR1 reads SGHVS; CDR2 reads FQNEAQ. The length of the CDR3 is 14 residues. The CDR3 loop is CASSLVGGNYGYTF. CDR3 bases: TGTGCCAGCAGCTTAGTAGGGGGTAACTATGGCTACACCTTC. Together with reference TRBV7-8 and TRBJ1-2, the CDR3 gives the full variable domain: GAGVSQSPRYKVAKRGQDVALRCDPISGHVSLFWYQQALGQGPEFLTYFQNEAQLDKSGLPSDRFFAERPEGSVSTLKIQRTQQEDSAVYLCASSLVGGNYGYTFGSGTRLTVV.

This clone was counted a single time. The rearrangement joins TRBV5-1 to TRBJ2-3; 9 bases map to TRBD1. The germline gives CDR1 SGHRS, CDR2 YFSETQ. The junction had 8 bases not matched to a gene; V was cut back by 0 bases and J by 6 bases. This CDR3 is built from 16 residues. The CDR3 DNA follows: TGCGCCAGCAGCTTGGGTCAACAGGGGGCTGGGGATACGCAGTATTTT. It specifies CASSLGQQGAGDTQYF. Variable domain in full (rest from reference TRBV5-1 and TRBJ2-3): KAGVTQTPRYLIKTRGQQVTLSCSPISGHRSVSWYQQTPGQGLQFLFEYFSETQRNKGNFPGRFSGRQFSNSRSEMNVSTLELGDSALYLCASSLGQQGAGDTQYFGPGTRLTVL.

Remarks on this clone: A junction boundary mismatches the germline segment, possibly from a read error. The V and J genes are TRBV2 and TRBJ1-2; a weak D match, TRBD1 (6 bases). Germline V gene sequence: CDR1 SNHLY, CDR2 FYNNEI. This CDR3 has 15 amino acids. This chain's CDR3 is CASSEGTRPYYGYTF. The DNA for the CDR3 is TGTGCCAGCAGCGAAGGGACAAGGCCATACTATGGCTACACCTTC.

Here the CDR3 reads CASSKAGGEGNTEAFF. The CDR3 nucleotides read TGTGCCAGCAGCAAAGCAGGCGGGGAGGGGAACACTGAAGCTTTCTTT. The chain links TRBV21-1 to TRBJ1-1. TRBV21-1 is annotated as a pseudogene. The CDR3 extends over 16 amino acids.

CDR3 nucleotides: TGCGCCAGCAGCCAAAGGGAGGTGGGGACTGAAGCTTTCTTT. Translated: CASSQREVGTEAFF. This chain uses TRBV5-1 with TRBJ1-1; D is unclear. The V and J ends lost 4 bases and 5 bases respectively, with 15 bases between them. Germline V CDR1 and CDR2: SGHRS, YFSETQ. The CDR3 extends over 14 amino acids.

The chain employs TRBV7-3 and TRBJ2-5, with 7 positions matching TRBD2. The V and J ends lost 5 bases and 4 bases, in that order; junction bases with no gene match: 13. The CDR3 length is 16 residues. CDR1 is SGHTA and CDR2 is FQGTGA in the germline V gene. The CDR3 sequence: CASSLRAAGLAETQYF. As DNA, the CDR3 is TGTGCCAGCAGCCTCCGCGCAGCGGGGTTGGCAGAGACCCAGTACTTC.